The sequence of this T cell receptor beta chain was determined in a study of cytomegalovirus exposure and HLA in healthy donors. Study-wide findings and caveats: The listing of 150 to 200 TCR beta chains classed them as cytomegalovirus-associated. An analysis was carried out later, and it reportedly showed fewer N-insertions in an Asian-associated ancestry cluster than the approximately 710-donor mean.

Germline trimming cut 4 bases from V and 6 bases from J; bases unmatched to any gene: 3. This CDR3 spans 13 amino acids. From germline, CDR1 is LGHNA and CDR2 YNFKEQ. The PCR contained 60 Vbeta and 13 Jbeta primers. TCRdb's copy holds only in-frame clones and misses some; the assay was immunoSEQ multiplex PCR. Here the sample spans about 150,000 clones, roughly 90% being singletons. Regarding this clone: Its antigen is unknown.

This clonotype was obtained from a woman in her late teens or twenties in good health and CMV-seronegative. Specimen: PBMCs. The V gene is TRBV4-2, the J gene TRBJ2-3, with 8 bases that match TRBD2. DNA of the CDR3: TGTGCCAGCAGCCCAGCGGGGGTGGATACGCAGTATTTT. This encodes CASSPAGVDTQYF.